The T cell receptor beta chain under discussion was sequenced for a study of blood T cells in healthy people across ages. Germline-derived CDR1 and CDR2 are WNHNN and SYGVQD (reference sequence). V lost 3 bases and J lost 4, with 5 bases in between. CDR3 length: 12 residues. Regarding the study as a whole: TCR beta diversity per million T cells fell roughly linearly with age. Without sorted subsets, naive and antigen-experienced compartments could not be conclusively compared.

A sample-barcoded 5' primer and a J-beta primer mix were used in a second PCR of about 7 to 12 cycles. From the 5' RACE reads, TCRdb called clonotypes with MiXCR, one entry per CDR3 protein. The sample holds more than 1.4 million distinct CDR3 sequences, roughly 40% seen once. Note on this clonotype: The antigen is not known.

Material: blood. The TCR comes from a woman under 30 in good health. The V call is TRBV10-1, the J call TRBJ2-3, with unresolved D. CDR3 DNA sequence: TGCGCCAGCAGTGATCCGGCAGATACGCAGTATTTT. This encodes CASSDPADTQYF.